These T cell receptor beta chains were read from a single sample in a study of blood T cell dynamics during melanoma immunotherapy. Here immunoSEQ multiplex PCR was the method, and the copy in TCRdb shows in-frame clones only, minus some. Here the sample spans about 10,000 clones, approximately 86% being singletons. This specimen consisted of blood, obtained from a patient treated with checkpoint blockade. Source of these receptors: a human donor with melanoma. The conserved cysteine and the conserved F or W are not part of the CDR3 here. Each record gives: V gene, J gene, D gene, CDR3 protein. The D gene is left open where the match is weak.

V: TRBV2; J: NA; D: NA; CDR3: ASRREGFSYEQY
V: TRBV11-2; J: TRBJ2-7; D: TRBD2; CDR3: ASSLAGGASYEQY
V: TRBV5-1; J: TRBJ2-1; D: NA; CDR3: ASSLGTASDWGDEQF
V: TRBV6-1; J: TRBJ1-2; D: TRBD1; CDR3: ASRPGQGTGGYT
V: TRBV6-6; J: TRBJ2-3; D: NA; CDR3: ASRPLADTQY
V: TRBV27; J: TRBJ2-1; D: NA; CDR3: ASSILGGPNNEQF
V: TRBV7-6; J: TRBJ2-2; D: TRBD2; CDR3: ASSFSLREAYTGELF
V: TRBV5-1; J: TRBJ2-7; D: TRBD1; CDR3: ASSYGQVGSYEQY
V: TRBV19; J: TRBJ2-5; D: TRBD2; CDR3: ASSMGTSPETQY
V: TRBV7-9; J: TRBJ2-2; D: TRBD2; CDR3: ASSKTGRVSAGELF
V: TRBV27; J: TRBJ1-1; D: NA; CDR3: ASSSNRNTEAF
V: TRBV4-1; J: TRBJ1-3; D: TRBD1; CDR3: ASSRNRGSDGNTIY
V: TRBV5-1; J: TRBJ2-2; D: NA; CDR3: ASSPDSTNTGELF
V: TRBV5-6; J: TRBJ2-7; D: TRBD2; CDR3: ASSQLAGGTYEQY
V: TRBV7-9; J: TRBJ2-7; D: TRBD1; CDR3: ASSYPGQGSYEQY
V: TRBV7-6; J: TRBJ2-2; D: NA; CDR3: ASSLFGSVNTGELF
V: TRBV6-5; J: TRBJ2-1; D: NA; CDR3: ASTSQGVLYNEQF
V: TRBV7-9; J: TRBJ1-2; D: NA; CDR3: ASSHTEVNGYT
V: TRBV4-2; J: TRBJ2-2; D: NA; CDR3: ASSQSPLNTGELF
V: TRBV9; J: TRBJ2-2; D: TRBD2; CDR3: ASSDGSGSAGELF
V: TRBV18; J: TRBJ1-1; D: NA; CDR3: ASSDLRGARQNTEAF
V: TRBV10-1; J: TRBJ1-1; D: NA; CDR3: ASSPSRESTEAF
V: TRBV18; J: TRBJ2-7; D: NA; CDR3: ASFFGASYEQY
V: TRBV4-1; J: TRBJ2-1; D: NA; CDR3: ASSQGPRPFDEQF
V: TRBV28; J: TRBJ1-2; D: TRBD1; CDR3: ASSLGQGVYGYT
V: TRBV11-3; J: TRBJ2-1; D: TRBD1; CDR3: ASSSGQGSYNEQF
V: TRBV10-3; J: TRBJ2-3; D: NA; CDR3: AISELAADTQY
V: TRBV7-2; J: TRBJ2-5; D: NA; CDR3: ASSLERSRNQY
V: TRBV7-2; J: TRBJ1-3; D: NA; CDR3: ASSKDRSSGNTIY
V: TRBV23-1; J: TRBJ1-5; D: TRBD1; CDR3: ASTLIAGTGDRGCQPQH
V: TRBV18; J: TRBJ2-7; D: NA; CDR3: ASSQRGVLYEQY
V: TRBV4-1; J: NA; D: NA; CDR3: ASSPYMDLRSSYEQY
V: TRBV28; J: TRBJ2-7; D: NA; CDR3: ASSKTRNHEQY
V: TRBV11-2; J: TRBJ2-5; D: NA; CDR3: ASTPPQALETQY
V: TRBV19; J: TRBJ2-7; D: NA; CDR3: ASSPAGNSYEQY
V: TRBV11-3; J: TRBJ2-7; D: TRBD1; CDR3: ASSLGGQSYEQY
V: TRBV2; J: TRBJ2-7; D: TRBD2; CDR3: ASKGGTSGSYEQY
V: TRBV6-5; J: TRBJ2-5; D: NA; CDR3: ASSLRGAKETQY
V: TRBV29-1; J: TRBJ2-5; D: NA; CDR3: SVEGLLKETQY
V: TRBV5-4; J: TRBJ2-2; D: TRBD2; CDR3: ASSAGLAVNTGELF
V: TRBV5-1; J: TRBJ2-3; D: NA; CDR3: ASSFTDTQY
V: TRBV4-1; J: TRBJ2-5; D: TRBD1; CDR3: ASSQNRGPVVRTQY
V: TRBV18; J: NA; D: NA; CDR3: ASSPERPPHYEQY
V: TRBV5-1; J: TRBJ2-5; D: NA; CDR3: ASSFQETQY
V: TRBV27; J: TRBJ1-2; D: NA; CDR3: ASSSLRQGYT
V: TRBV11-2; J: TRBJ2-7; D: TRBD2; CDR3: ASSDRRLAGGSHYEQY
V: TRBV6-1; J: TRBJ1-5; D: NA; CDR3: ASRYSDGGQPQH
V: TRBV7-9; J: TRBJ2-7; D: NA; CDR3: ASSSHPYQGNYEQY
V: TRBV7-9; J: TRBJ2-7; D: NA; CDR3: ASSLGGAVAEQY
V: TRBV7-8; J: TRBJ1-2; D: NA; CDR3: ASSLRGNDGYT